Each of the 3 T cell receptor beta chains below was sequenced from the same sample in a study of shared clonotypes between healthy human individuals (dated by TCRdb to the early 2020s). Preparation of the library involved the immunoSEQ multiplex PCR assay. Imported from immuneACCESS, the table was reduced by TCRdb to in-frame sequences with V and J called. These copies leave out some clones; in studies compared against another copy, an unresolved V gene accounts for under half, and the cause of the remainder is not known. The sample table records approximately 2.1 million clones; approximately 93% of these occur just once. The ten largest make up about 0.41% of the sample. Sequencing was done on a sample of naive CD4+ T cells from PBMCs. The sample's cell subset or site label, decoded: CD45RA+ positively selected. The receptors were sampled from a man between 18 and 29 years old in good health. Some clones in this sample may be carry-over from other donors' samples.

The rearrangement uses TRBV6-5 and TRBJ2-1; D unresolved. Germline-derived CDR1 and CDR2 are MNHEY and SVGAGI. The CDR3 is made up of 13 amino acids. Trimming removed 6 bases from V and 12 bases from J, with 18 bases in between. CDR3 loop: CASSSPLVRRQFF. CDR3 coding DNA: TGTGCCAGCAGCTCTCCTTTGGTTCGGAGGCAGTTCTTC.

The V call is TRBV5-1, the J call TRBJ2-7; 13 bases map to TRBD2. CDR3 length: 16 amino acids. Losses at the gene ends were 4 bases for V and 6 bases for J; bases not matched to a gene: 10. Germline-derived CDR1 and CDR2 are SGHRS and YFSETQ. In nucleotides, the CDR3 is TGCGCCAGCAGCCTACGGACTAGCGGGAGCGGGGTCGAGCAGTACTTC. Its translation is CASSLRTSGSGVEQYF.

The chain is built from TRBV11-2 and TRBJ2-3; the D is unclear. This CDR3 spans 16 amino acids. V was shortened by 4 bases and J by 5 bases, with 19 bases between the two germline ends. The germline V gene encodes CDR1 SGHAT and CDR2 FQNNGV. This chain's CDR3 is CASSSNPLSLLDTQYF. In DNA, the CDR3 is TGTGCCAGCAGCTCCAACCCCTTAAGTTTATTAGATACGCAGTATTTT.